The entry below describes one TCR beta chain. The antigen is unknown. This sample is drawn from a study of identical twins. Study-level results: Insertion counts were lower in abundant cord blood beta clonotypes, a trend that memory repertoires did not show.

A universal primer site came from template switching; cDNA carried unique molecular identifiers. TCRdb analysed the 5' RACE reads with MiXCR anew, one entry per CDR3 protein. The sample contains about 890,000 distinct CDR3 sequences, more than 9% of which appear only once. The sample also formed part of further work on yellow fever vaccine responses in identical twins.

The specimen sequenced was PBMCs. The source is a woman aged 18-35 years in good health.

The CDR3 loop reads CASSPGQGATYEQYF. The CDR3 DNA follows: TGTGCCAGCAGCCCGGGACAGGGAGCAACCTACGAGCAGTACTTC. This rearrangement joins TRBV6-1 to TRBJ2-7; TRBD1 aligns across 9 bases. J gave up 2 bases and V 6 bases, and 8 bases lay outside the gene matches. The CDR3 loop spans 15 amino acids. Germline V gene lookup returns CDR1 MNHNS and CDR2 SASEGT.